One sample yielded the 5 T cell receptor beta chains listed below, sequenced in a study of blood T cell repertoires in COVID-19 (dated by TCRdb to 2018 to 2020). Libraries came from the immunoSEQ multiplex PCR assay. TCRdb re-hosts the immuneACCESS table, in-frame sequences only. Its copies lack some clones; in the studies checked, an unresolved V gene accounts for under half of them, and the cause for the rest is not known. The table for this sample lists about 220,000 clones; 82% of them were counted only once. The ten most abundant clones make up approximately 4% of the sample. The sequenced sample was peripheral blood. Source of these receptors: a woman aged 80 or older with acute or convalescent COVID-19.

This sequence joins TRBV19 and TRBJ2-3, with no clear D. From germline, CDR1 is LNHDA and CDR2 SQIVND (reference sequence). The CDR3 loop spans 13 amino acids. V shed 4 bases and J shed 6 bases, with 11 bases lying between them. CDR3 protein: CASSTRYGDTQYF. CDR3 nucleotides: TGTGCCAGTAGTACGCGATACGGGGATACGCAGTATTTT.

This clone has a handful of counts. The chain employs TRBV7-3 and TRBJ2-1; 12 nucleotides agree with TRBD2. Per the germline V gene, CDR1 is SGHTA and CDR2 is FQGTGA. The V segment lost 5 bases and the J segment 1 base; nucleotides outside the gene matches: 18. The CDR3 has 21 residues. This CDR3 reads CASSPQGSLAGGPVSYNEQFF. The CDR3 bases are TGTGCCAGCAGCCCCCAGGGGTCCCTAGCGGGGGGGCCGGTTTCCTACAATGAGCAGTTCTTC.

This chain uses TRBV25-1 with TRBJ2-1, with 7 bases matching TRBD2. V lost 0 bases and J lost 6; bases outside the gene matches: 5. Germline-derived CDR1 and CDR2 are MGHDK and SYGVNS. This CDR3 has 15 amino acids. CDR3 region: CASSEYRGVGNEQFF. CDR3 nucleotides: TGTGCCAGCAGTGAATATCGGGGGGTTGGCAATGAGCAGTTCTTC.

The chain couples TRBV5-4 to TRBJ2-7, with D possibly matching TRBD1 (7 bases). The CDR3 sequence is 15 residues long. Trimming shortened V by 5 bases and J by 2 bases, and 17 bases separated the two germline ends. Germline V lookup: CDR1 SGHNT, CDR2 YYREEE (reference sequence). The CDR3 nucleotides are TGTGCCAGCAGGGCGGGACAGTTGCTGGCCTACGAGCAGTACTTC. Translating gives CASRAGQLLAYEQYF.

This clone has just one count. The V call is TRBV5-5, the J call TRBJ1-1; 7 nucleotides line up with TRBD1. This CDR3 region has 14 residues. The V gene end was trimmed by 5 bases and the J gene end by 1 base; junction bases not matched to a gene: 5. Germline CDR1 and CDR2: SGHKS and YYEKEE (reference sequence). The CDR3: CASRLQGPNTEAFF. The CDR3 bases are TGTGCCAGCAGGTTACAGGGGCCGAACACTGAAGCTTTCTTT.